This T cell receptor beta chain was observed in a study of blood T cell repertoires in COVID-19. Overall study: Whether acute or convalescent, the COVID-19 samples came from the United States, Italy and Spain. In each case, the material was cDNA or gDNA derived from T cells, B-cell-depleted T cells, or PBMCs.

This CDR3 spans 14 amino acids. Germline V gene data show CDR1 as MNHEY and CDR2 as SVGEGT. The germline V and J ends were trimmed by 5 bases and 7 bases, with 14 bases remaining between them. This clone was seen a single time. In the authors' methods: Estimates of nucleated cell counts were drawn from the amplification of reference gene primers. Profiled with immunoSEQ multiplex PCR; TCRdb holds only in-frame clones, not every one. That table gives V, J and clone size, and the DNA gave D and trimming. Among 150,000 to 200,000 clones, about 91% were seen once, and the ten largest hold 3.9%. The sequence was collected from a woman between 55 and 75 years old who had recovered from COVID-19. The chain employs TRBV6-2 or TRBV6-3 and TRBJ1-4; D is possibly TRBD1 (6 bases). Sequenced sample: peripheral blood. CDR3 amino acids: CASSTTGRSEKLFF. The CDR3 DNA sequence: TGTGCCAGCAGTACAACAGGGAGAAGTGAAAAACTGTTTTTT.